Listed here are 18 T cell receptor beta chains from one sample, sequenced in a study of CD8+ T cells in alopecia areata. Treatment of the sample: oral pan-JAK inhibitor, 5-10 mg twice daily. RNA was isolated and reverse transcribed to cDNA, the sequencing template. Assay: immunoSEQ multiplex PCR; the TCRdb copy retains only in-frame clones and omits some. The sample holds roughly 120,000 clones, 53% seen once. The source was CD4+ T cells sorted from blood, collected at week 4, from a patient treated with tofacitinib. Receptor source: a human donor with alopecia areata.

The V and J genes are TRBV5-6 and TRBJ2-1; the D is unclear. Trimming shortened V by 6 bases and J by 4 bases, and 11 bases separated the two germline ends. There are 13 residues in the CDR3. Germline V gene lookup returns CDR1 SGHDT and CDR2 YYEEEE. The CDR3 bases are TGTGCCAGCACCAAGGCGACTTACAATGAGCAGTTCTTC. It yields the protein CASTKATYNEQFF.

This sequence joins TRBV4-2 and TRBJ2-3, with TRBD1 as a possible D gene (6 bases). The length of the CDR3 is 20 residues. Germline V gene data show CDR1 as LGHNA and CDR2 as YNFKEQ. The ends were cut back, 0 bases at V and 3 bases at J, with 25 bases in the middle. CDR3 sequence reads: CASSQDPLGASSLRTDTQYF. The CDR3 coding sequence is TGTGCCAGCAGCCAAGACCCCTTGGGGGCTAGCTCATTGAGGACAGATACGCAGTATTTT.

This clone was detected ten times or more. The chain has TRBV11-2 and TRBJ2-1, with 10 positions matching TRBD2. CDR1 and CDR2 from the germline V gene are SGHAT and FQNNGV. The CDR3 has 15 residues. V lost 3 bases to trimming and J lost 4 bases; unmatched junction nucleotides: 3. The CDR3 spells CASSFLTSGYNEQFF. The CDR3 nucleotides are TGTGCCAGCAGCTTCCTGACTAGCGGGTACAATGAGCAGTTCTTC.

As to this clone: Distinct nucleotide sequences in the sample also encode this CDR3. The V call is TRBV5-1, the J call TRBJ2-5; no clear D gene. CDR1 and CDR2 from the germline V gene are SGHRS and YFSETQ. Trimming took 5 bases from V and 1 from J, leaving 6 bases between them. The CDR3 runs to 12 residues. CDR3 DNA sequence: TGCGCCAGCAGGCGAAGCCAAGAGACCCAGTACTTC. Residues: CASRRSQETQYF. Complete variable domain (other parts from reference TRBV5-1 and TRBJ2-5): KAGVTQTPRYLIKTRGQQVTLSCSPISGHRSVSWYQQTPGQGLQFLFEYFSETQRNKGNFPGRFSGRQFSNSRSEMNVSTLELGDSALYLCASRRSQETQYFGPGTRLLVL.

The rearrangement uses TRBV11-2 and TRBJ2-5; D gene ambiguous. This CDR3 has 12 amino acids. The ends were cut back, 2 bases at V and 4 bases at J, with 5 bases in the middle. CDR1 and CDR2 (germline): SGHAT, FQNNGV. CDR3 nucleotide sequence: TGTGCCAGCAGCTTAATTCGAGAGACCCAGTACTTC. It translates to CASSLIRETQYF.

The chain is built from TRBV5-6 and TRBJ2-3; D is ambiguous. This CDR3 region has 16 residues. CDR1 SGHDT and CDR2 YYEEEE come from the germline V gene. V was trimmed by 1 base and J by 2 bases, leaving 14 bases between them. In nucleotides, the CDR3 is TGTGCCAGCAGCTTGCCTCCAGCGAAGTACACAGATACGCAGTATTTT. Translation: CASSLPPAKYTDTQYF.

A single count supports this clone. The gene calls are TRBV30 and TRBJ1-2; no definite D call. Trimming took 3 bases from V and 6 from J, leaving 11 bases between them. This CDR3 spans 12 amino acids. Germline V CDR1 and CDR2: GTSNPN, SVGIG (reference sequence). The CDR3, as DNA: TGTGCCTGGAGCCCACCGGCCCATGGCTACACCTTC. This codes for CAWSPPAHGYTF.

This clone was counted only a few times. The J gene is TRBJ2-1, the V gene TRBV30; perhaps TRBD2 as D (6 bases). V was cut by 4 bases and J by 9 bases, with 16 bases left in between. The V gene's germline CDR1 is GTSNPN and CDR2 SVGIG (reference sequence). This CDR3 has 13 residues. In nucleotides, the CDR3 is TGTGCCTGGACCTACGAAACCGGGAGTGAGCAGTTCTTC. This gives the protein CAWTYETGSEQFF.

Only one count was recorded for this clone. This rearrangement joins TRBV5-6 to TRBJ1-1; D is undetermined. In germline, CDR1 is SGHDT, CDR2 YYEEEE. The CDR3 has 14 residues. Trimming took 0 bases from V and 8 from J, leaving 14 bases between them. For the CDR3, the DNA is TGTGCCAGCAGCTTGGTCAACAGTCGGATCGAAGCTTTCTTT. It is translated as CASSLVNSRIEAFF.

This rearrangement joins TRBV30 to TRBJ2-5, with unresolved D. Germline V lookup: CDR1 GTSNPN, CDR2 SVGIG (reference sequence). CDR3 size: 13 residues. Trimming pared 1 base from V and 3 bases from J, leaving 9 bases between. The CDR3, as DNA: TGTGCCTGGAGTGGCTCGGTGGAAGAGACCCAGTACTTC. It specifies CAWSGSVEETQYF.

The V gene is TRBV9, the J gene TRBJ2-3; the match to TRBD2 covers 10 bases. There are 16 residues in the CDR3. Germline V gene data show CDR1 as SGDLS and CDR2 as YYNGEE. V trimming: 1 base; J trimming: 3 bases; junction bases outside the gene matches: 5. This chain's CDR3 is CASSVSASGGTDTQYF. Here the CDR3 DNA reads TGTGCCAGCAGCGTATCGGCTAGCGGGGGAACAGATACGCAGTATTTT.

The table lists this clone with a count of one. The chain employs TRBV30 and TRBJ2-2, with TRBD2 as a possible D gene (5 bases). In germline, CDR1 is GTSNPN, CDR2 SVGIG (reference sequence). The CDR3 extends over 15 amino acids. V was cut by 2 bases and J by 3 bases, with 13 bases left in between. The CDR3 nucleotides are TGTGCCTGGAGTATTGGGCTAGCCTACACCGGGGAGCTGTTTTTT. This sequence encodes CAWSIGLAYTGELFF.

Concerning this clone: Other DNA sequences from this sample encode an identical CDR3 as well. This sequence joins TRBV2 and TRBJ1-1; D is possibly TRBD1 (6 bases). Trimming cost V 3 bases and J 5 bases, with 10 bases left between them. The CDR3 consists of 13 residues. Looked up from germline, CDR1 is SNHLY and CDR2 is FYNNEI. CDR3 sequence: CASSEQGRTEAFF. The CDR3 DNA sequence: TGTGCCAGCAGTGAGCAGGGGAGAACTGAAGCTTTCTTT.

The rearrangement joins TRBV29-1 to TRBJ1-2; possible D gene TRBD1, 5 bases. V lost 6 bases, J lost 4 bases, and 24 bases lay in between. This CDR3 is 16 amino acids long. The germline gives CDR1 SQVTM, CDR2 ANQGSEA. CDR3 nucleotides: TGCAGCGTAGAACAGCTGCGGGGGGGAAGACTCTATGGCTACACCTTC. This codes for CSVEQLRGGRLYGYTF.

This sequence joins TRBV6-1 and TRBJ2-7; D unclear. Germline assignment: CDR1 MNHNS and CDR2 SASEGT. The CDR3 covers 13 residues. V dropped 2 bases and J dropped 3 bases, with 8 bases sitting between them. CDR3 in amino acids: CASSERWDYEQYF. CDR3 nucleotide sequence: TGTGCCAGCAGTGAACGGTGGGACTACGAGCAGTACTTC.

On this clone itself: Other nucleotide sequences from this sample produce the same CDR3. The chain links TRBV29-1 to TRBJ2-2; D is ambiguous. The CDR3 contains 12 residues. Trimming took off 1 base at V and 2 bases at J, with 2 bases between the two ends. Germline assignment: CDR1 SQVTM and CDR2 ANQGSEA. CDR3 nucleotide sequence: TGCAGCGTTGAAGGAAACACCGGGGAGCTGTTTTTT. As protein: CSVEGNTGELFF.

J is TRBJ2-7 and V is TRBV27; TRBD2 aligns across 7 bases. Germline CDR1 MNHEY, CDR2 SMNVEV (reference sequence). CDR3 length equals 15 residues. V trimming: 5 bases; J trimming: 4 bases; junction bases outside the gene matches: 11. CDR3 sequence: CASSPPAGRLYEQYF. As DNA, the CDR3 is TGTGCCAGCAGTCCACCAGCGGGGCGACTGTACGAGCAGTACTTC.

This clone was seen more than once but under ten times. The chain couples TRBV29-1 to TRBJ2-1; D perhaps matches TRBD2 (5 bases). Deletions cut 4 bases from V and 9 bases from J, with 7 bases between. Germline assignment: CDR1 SQVTM and CDR2 ANQGSEA. The CDR3 loop spans 10 amino acids. CDR3 sequence reads: CSVVGGEQFF. The CDR3 DNA reads TGCAGCGTTGTAGGAGGTGAGCAGTTCTTC.